This TCR beta chain is drawn from a study of shared clonotypes between healthy human individuals. V was clipped by 3 bases and J by 1 base; unmatched bases: 6. This CDR3 has 16 amino acids. CDR1 ENHRY and CDR2 SYGVKD come from the germline V gene. Produced via immunoSEQ multiplex PCR; TCRdb's table is partial and in-frame only. The sample carries roughly 2.6 million clones, approximately 94% recorded once. This clone was seen a single time. The chain couples TRBV10-3 to TRBJ2-3; 8 bases are a match to TRBD1. This TCR came from a man aged 18 to 30 in good health. The sample comprised naive CD4+ T cells sorted from blood. As to subset: CD45RA+ positively selected. The CDR3 sequence is CAISDPDRERTDTQYF. CDR3 sequence (DNA): TGTGCCATCAGTGATCCGGACAGGGAACGCACAGATACGCAGTATTTT.